The 8 T cell receptor beta chains below come from one sample, sequenced in a study of blood T cell repertoires in COVID-19. Clones were sequenced by immunoSEQ multiplex PCR, and TCRdb holds only the in-frame ones, with some missing. The top ten clones hold 15% to 20% of a sample with about 160,000 clones, around 82% of them seen once. Input material: PBMCs or T cells enriched from blood (not recorded which). The receptors come from a man aged 60 to 75 who had recovered from COVID-19.

The J gene is TRBJ1-5, the V gene TRBV9, with TRBD1 matching 9 bases. Germline V gene data show CDR1 as SGDLS and CDR2 as YYNGEE. The CDR3 loop spans 15 amino acids. Trimming cost V 4 bases and J 6 bases; bases outside gene matches: 8. The CDR3 loop reads CASSTTGGASQPQHF. The DNA of the CDR3 is TGTGCCAGCAGCACTACAGGGGGCGCTTCTCAGCCCCAGCATTTT.

The chain joins TRBV7-9 to TRBJ2-7, with TRBD1 as a possible D gene (6 bases). Looked up from germline, CDR1 is SEHNR and CDR2 is FQNEAQ (reference sequence). V was shortened by 6 bases and J by 7 bases, with 13 bases between the two germline ends. CDR3 length equals 12 residues. The chain's CDR3 is CASSWDQGEQYF. The CDR3, as DNA: TGTGCCAGCAGTTGGGACCAGGGGGAGCAGTACTTC.

The J gene is TRBJ1-2, the V gene TRBV9, with D tentatively TRBD1 (6 bases). Germline lookup yields CDR1 SGDLS and CDR2 YYNGEE. The CDR3 is made up of 14 amino acids. V lost 4 bases and J 2 bases, leaving 12 bases between the germline ends. The CDR3 coding sequence is TGTGCCAGCAGCCCGACAGGTGGAAACTATGGCTACACCTTC. Its protein is CASSPTGGNYGYTF.

V usage is TRBV7-8 and J usage is TRBJ2-5; D unclear. Per germline, CDR1 SGHVS and CDR2 FQNEAQ. The ends were cut back, 3 bases at V and 0 bases at J, with 5 bases in the middle. This CDR3 region has 13 residues. The CDR3 sequence is CASSFVYQETQYF. CDR3 nucleotide sequence: TGTGCCAGCAGCTTCGTGTACCAAGAGACCCAGTACTTC.

This chain links TRBV30 with TRBJ1-3; D perhaps matches TRBD1 (6 bases). The CDR3 totals 13 residues. The ends were cut back, 2 bases at V and 6 bases at J, with 11 bases in the middle. In germline, CDR1 is GTSNPN, CDR2 SVGIG (reference sequence). CDR3 sequence: CAWSQGTANTIYF. CDR3 DNA: TGTGCCTGGAGTCAGGGGACCGCAAACACCATATATTTT.

The V gene is TRBV27, the J gene TRBJ2-3, with D hard to call. Germline CDR1 and CDR2: MNHEY and SMNVEV (reference sequence). The length of the CDR3 is 15 residues. Trimming removed 2 bases from V and 3 bases from J, with 12 bases in between. CDR3 sequence reads: CASSLSRRVTDTQYF. DNA for the CDR3: TGTGCCAGCAGTTTAAGCCGTAGAGTAACAGATACGCAGTATTTT.

The chain couples TRBV19 to TRBJ1-6, with TRBD1 matching over 9 bases. Germline lookup yields CDR1 LNHDA and CDR2 SQIVND (reference sequence). This CDR3 comprises 17 residues. The V gene end was trimmed by 0 bases and the J gene end by 5 bases; junction bases not matched to a gene: 5. The CDR3 DNA follows: TGTGCCAGTAGTATAGATCGGGGACAGGGAAATAATTCACCCCTCCACTTT. It codes for CASSIDRGQGNNSPLHF.

The rearrangement links TRBV7-3 to TRBJ2-2; 8 bases align to TRBD1. Germline V lookup: CDR1 SGHTA, CDR2 FQGTGA. The trim removed 0 bases at V and 0 bases at J, leaving 3 bases unmatched. The CDR3 is 17 residues long. The CDR3 region has the DNA TGTGCCAGCAGCTTAACTTCGGGACAGGCGAACACCGGGGAGCTGTTTTTT. As protein: CASSLTSGQANTGELFF.